Shown below are 13 T cell receptor beta chains from a single sample sequenced in a study of OX40 agonist ivuxolimab in advanced cancers. Using immunoSEQ multiplex PCR, the repertoire was profiled, and TCRdb retains in-frame clones only, with some absent. The table includes approximately 66,000 clones, less than 85% detected once. Material: CD4+ or CD8+ T cells sorted from blood, obtained in a trial of the OX40 agonist ivuxolimab. The receptor set was obtained from an adult with an advanced solid tumor such as melanoma, head and neck, liver or kidney cancer.

The J gene is TRBJ2-1, the V gene TRBV5-1; 7 bases map to TRBD2. V lost 4 bases, J lost 8 bases, and 9 bases stayed unmatched. Per the germline V gene, CDR1 is SGHRS and CDR2 is YFSETQ. This CDR3 is built from 14 residues. The CDR3 nucleotides are TGCGCCAGCAGCCCTTCTACTAGCGCGGATGAGCAGTTCTTC. Protein product: CASSPSTSADEQFF.

The chain joins TRBV11-3 to TRBJ1-1; unclear D gene. The CDR3 sequence is 14 residues long. Germline loops: CDR1 SGHNT, CDR2 YENEEA. Trimming cost V 0 bases and J 4 bases, with 9 bases left between them. CDR3 sequence (DNA): TGTGCCAGCAGCTTAGACGCGGGGAGCACTGAAGCTTTCTTT. Its translation: CASSLDAGSTEAFF.

Details on this clone: The sample has other DNA sequences that encode this CDR3 too. This sequence joins TRBV7-9 and TRBJ1-1; 10 bases line up with TRBD1. CDR3 length: 14 residues. The V segment lost 3 bases and the J segment 3 bases; nucleotides outside the gene matches: 1. Germline lookup yields CDR1 SEHNR and CDR2 FQNEAQ (reference sequence). The CDR3 DNA reads as TGTGCCAGCAGCTTCGGACAGGGGGACACTGAAGCTTTCTTT. Translated, it gives CASSFGQGDTEAFF.

This sequence joins TRBV30 and TRBJ1-1; TRBD1 might be the D (5 bases). Germline assignment: CDR1 GTSNPN and CDR2 SVGIG (reference sequence). Trimming took 7 bases from V and 7 from J, leaving 19 bases between them. The length of the CDR3 is 13 residues. The chain's CDR3 is CALSSGGRVEAFF. The CDR3 DNA follows: TGTGCCTTAAGCAGTGGGGGACGTGTTGAAGCTTTCTTT.

This clone was seen a single time. The gene calls are TRBV29-1 and TRBJ2-7; 10 bases are shared with TRBD2. V lost 4 bases, J lost 3 bases, and 3 bases stayed unmatched. Germline V gives CDR1 SQVTM, CDR2 ANQGSEA. This CDR3 spans 13 amino acids. The CDR3 region has the DNA TGCAGCGTTGCACAGCGGGAGGGCTACGAGCAGTACTTC. As protein: CSVAQREGYEQYF.

This chain links TRBV2 with TRBJ1-1, with 8 bases identical to TRBD1. The germline gives CDR1 SNHLY, CDR2 FYNNEI. V shed 3 bases, J shed 5 bases, and the junction held 8 bases outside the gene matches. The CDR3 loop spans 15 amino acids. The CDR3 protein is CASSDPGRGRTEAFF. CDR3 in DNA: TGTGCCAGCAGTGACCCCGGCAGGGGGCGTACTGAAGCTTTCTTT.

The V and J genes are TRBV19 and TRBJ2-1; 11 nucleotides agree with TRBD2. V trimming: 10 bases; J trimming: 4 bases; junction bases outside the gene matches: 6. The germline V gene encodes CDR1 LNHDA and CDR2 SQIVND (reference sequence). The CDR3 runs 14 residues. The CDR3 is CATSGGPIYNEQFF. In nucleotides, the CDR3 is TGTGCCACTAGCGGGGGGCCGATTTACAATGAGCAGTTCTTC.

This chain links TRBV7-8 with TRBJ2-7; 7 bases match TRBD1. This CDR3 is 14 amino acids long. J lost 3 bases, V lost 3 bases, and 5 bases had no gene match. CDR1 and CDR2 from the germline V gene are SGHVS and FQNEAQ. The DNA of the CDR3 is TGTGCCAGCAGCTTCTCTCCAGGGGGCTACGAGCAGTACTTC. As protein: CASSFSPGGYEQYF.

The chain combines TRBV7-2 with TRBJ1-4; the D gene is possibly TRBD1 (5 bases). V dropped 5 bases and J dropped 2 bases, with 6 bases sitting between them. Germline lookup yields CDR1 SGHTA and CDR2 FQGNSA. The CDR3 has 13 residues. The CDR3 region is CASSRGTNEKLFF. Here the CDR3 DNA reads TGTGCCAGCAGCAGGGGTACTAATGAAAAACTGTTTTTT.

The J gene is TRBJ1-4, the V gene TRBV6-1, with D maybe TRBD1 (5 bases). The CDR3 is 13 amino acids. V lost 4 bases and J lost 7, with 10 bases in between. Germline V gene data show CDR1 as MNHNS and CDR2 as SASEGT. The CDR3 loop reads CASSARGGEKLFF. As DNA, the CDR3 is TGTGCCAGCAGTGCAAGGGGCGGTGAAAAACTGTTTTTT.

This clone was counted a single time. This chain uses TRBV7-2 with TRBJ1-6, with D possibly TRBD1 on 6 matching bases. The CDR3 totals 14 residues. V lost 6 bases and J lost 5, with 11 bases in between. Germline CDR1 SGHTA, CDR2 FQGNSA. The CDR3 bases are TGTGCCAGCAGGCGGACAGTAAATAATTCACCCCTCCACTTT. It yields the protein CASRRTVNNSPLHF.

The CDR3 loop reads CASSPLWAGDNEKLFF. The CDR3, as DNA: TGTGCCAGCTCACCACTATGGGCCGGGGACAATGAAAAACTGTTTTTT. This chain uses TRBV18 with TRBJ1-4; D might be TRBD1 (5 bases). CDR1 is KGHSH, CDR2 LQKENI, per germline. Deletions cut 1 base from V and 5 bases from J, with 14 bases between. CDR3 length equals 16 residues.

This chain joins TRBV6-5 and TRBJ1-5; a weak D match, TRBD1 (5 bases). Trimming shortened V by 5 bases and J by 11 bases, and 22 bases separated the two germline ends. This CDR3 has 15 residues. Germline values: CDR1 MNHEY, CDR2 SVGAGI. The CDR3 nucleotides read TGTGCCAGCAGTGGCCGGTCGGTGGGCGGGGGGGCCCAGCATTTT. As protein: CASSGRSVGGGAQHF.